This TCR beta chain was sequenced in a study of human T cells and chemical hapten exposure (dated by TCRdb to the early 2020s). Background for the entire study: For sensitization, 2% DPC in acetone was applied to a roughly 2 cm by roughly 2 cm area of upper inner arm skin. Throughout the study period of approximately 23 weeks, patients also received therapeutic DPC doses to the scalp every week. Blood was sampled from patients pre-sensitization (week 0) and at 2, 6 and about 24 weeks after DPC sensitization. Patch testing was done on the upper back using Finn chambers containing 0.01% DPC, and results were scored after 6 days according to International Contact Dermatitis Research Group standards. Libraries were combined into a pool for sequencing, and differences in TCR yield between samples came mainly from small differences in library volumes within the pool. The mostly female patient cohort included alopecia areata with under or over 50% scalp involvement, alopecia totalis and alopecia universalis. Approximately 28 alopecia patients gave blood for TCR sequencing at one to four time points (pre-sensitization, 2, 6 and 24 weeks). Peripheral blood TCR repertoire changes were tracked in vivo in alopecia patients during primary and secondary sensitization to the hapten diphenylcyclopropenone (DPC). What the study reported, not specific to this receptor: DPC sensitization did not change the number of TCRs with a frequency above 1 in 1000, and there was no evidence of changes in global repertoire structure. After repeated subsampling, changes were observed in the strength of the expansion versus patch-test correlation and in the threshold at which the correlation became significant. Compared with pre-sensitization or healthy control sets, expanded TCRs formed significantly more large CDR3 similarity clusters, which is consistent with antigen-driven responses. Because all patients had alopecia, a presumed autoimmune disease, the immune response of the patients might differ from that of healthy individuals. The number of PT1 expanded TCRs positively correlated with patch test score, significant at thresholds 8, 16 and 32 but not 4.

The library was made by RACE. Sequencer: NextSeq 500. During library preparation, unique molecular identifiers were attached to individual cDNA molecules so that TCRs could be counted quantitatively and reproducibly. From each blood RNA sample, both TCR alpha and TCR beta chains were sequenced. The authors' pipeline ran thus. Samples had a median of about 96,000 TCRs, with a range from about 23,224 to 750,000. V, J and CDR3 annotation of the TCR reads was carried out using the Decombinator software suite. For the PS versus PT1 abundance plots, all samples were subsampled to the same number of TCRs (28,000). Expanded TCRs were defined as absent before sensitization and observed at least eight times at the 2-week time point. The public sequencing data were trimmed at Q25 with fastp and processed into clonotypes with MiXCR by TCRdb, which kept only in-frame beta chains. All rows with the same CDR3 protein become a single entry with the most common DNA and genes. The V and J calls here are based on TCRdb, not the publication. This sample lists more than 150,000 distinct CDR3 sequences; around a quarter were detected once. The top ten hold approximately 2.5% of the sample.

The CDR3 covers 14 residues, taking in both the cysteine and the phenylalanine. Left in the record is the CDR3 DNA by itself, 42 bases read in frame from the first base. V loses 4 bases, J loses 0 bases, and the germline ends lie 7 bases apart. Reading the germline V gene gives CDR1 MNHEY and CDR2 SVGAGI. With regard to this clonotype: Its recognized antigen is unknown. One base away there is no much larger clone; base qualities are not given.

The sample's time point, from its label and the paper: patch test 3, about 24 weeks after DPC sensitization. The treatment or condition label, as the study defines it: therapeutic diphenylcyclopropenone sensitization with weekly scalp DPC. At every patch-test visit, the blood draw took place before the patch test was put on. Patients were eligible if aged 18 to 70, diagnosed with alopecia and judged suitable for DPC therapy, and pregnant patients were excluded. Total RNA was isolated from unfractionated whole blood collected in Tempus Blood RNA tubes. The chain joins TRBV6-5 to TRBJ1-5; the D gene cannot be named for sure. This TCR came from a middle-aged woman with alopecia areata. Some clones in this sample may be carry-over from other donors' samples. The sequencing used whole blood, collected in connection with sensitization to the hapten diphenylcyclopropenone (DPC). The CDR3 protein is CASSSPNSNQPQHF. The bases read TGTGCCAGCAGTTCCCCGAATAGCAATCAGCCCCAGCATTTT.